This entry lists 22 T cell receptor beta chains sequenced from one sample in a study of memory CD4+ T cells and cytomegalovirus serostatus (dated by TCRdb to about 2019). Single viable CD3+CD4+CD8-CD45RO+ cells were sorted as memory CD4+ T cells on a FACSAria II. To prepare the library, the immunoSEQ multiplex PCR assay was applied. TCRdb took over this immuneACCESS table, retaining in-frame rearrangements with V and J assigned. Such tables are incomplete; in checked studies, under half of the missing clones stem from an unresolved V gene, and the remainder is unexplained. For this sample there are tens of thousands of clones; 75% to 85% appear just once. The ten largest account for 0.88% of the sample. The sequencing input was memory CD4+ T cells from blood. These receptors were obtained from an adult in good health and CMV-seronegative.

The chain combines TRBV18 with TRBJ1-1; D is ambiguous. The CDR3 is 13 residues long. The V end lost 3 bases, the J end lost 3 bases, and 8 bases lay between the germline ends. The V gene's germline CDR1 is KGHSH and CDR2 LQKENI. The DNA of the CDR3 is TGTGCCAGCTCACCCCAAAAGTACACTGAAGCTTTCTTT. Encoded protein: CASSPQKYTEAFF. The full variable domain, in which reference TRBV18 and TRBJ1-1 provide the parts outside the CDR3, is NAGVMQNPRHLVRRRGQEARLRCSPMKGHSHVYWYRQLPEEGLKFMVYLQKENIIDESGMPKERFSAEFPKEGPSILRIQQVVRGDSAAYFCASSPQKYTEAFFGQGTRLTVV.

V is TRBV18 and J is TRBJ2-5; 7 bases agree with TRBD1. Germline V gene data show CDR1 as KGHSH and CDR2 as LQKENI. This CDR3 spans 15 amino acids. V trimming: 2 bases; J trimming: 9 bases; junction bases outside the gene matches: 12. CDR3 amino acids: CASSPESTGAYPQYF. In DNA form, the CDR3 reads TGTGCCAGCTCACCAGAATCAACAGGGGCATATCCCCAGTACTTC.

The chain couples TRBV9 to TRBJ2-3; D is possibly TRBD2 (7 bases). CDR3 length equals 16 residues. Trimming took 1 base from V and 2 from J, leaving 14 bases between them. CDR1 SGDLS and CDR2 YYNGEE come from the germline V gene. Written as DNA, the CDR3 is TGTGCCAGCAGCGTAAGGGAGGGACACCCCACAGATACGCAGTATTTT. It translates to CASSVREGHPTDTQYF. The entire variable domain, with the rest obtained from reference TRBV9 and TRBJ2-3, is as follows: DSGVTQTPKHLITATGQRVTLRCSPRSGDLSVYWYQQSLDQGLQFLIQYYNGEERAKGNILERFSAQQFPDLHSELNLSSLELGDSALYFCASSVREGHPTDTQYFGPGTRLTVL.

This rearrangement joins TRBV5-1 to TRBJ2-2, with D unresolved. CDR1 and CDR2 from the germline V gene are SGHRS and YFSETQ. The CDR3 spans 15 residues. Trimming shortened V by 4 bases and J by 3 bases, and 13 bases separated the two germline ends. The CDR3: CASSRLSLDTGELFF. As DNA, the CDR3 is TGCGCCAGCAGCCGTTTGTCCCTGGACACCGGGGAGCTGTTTTTT.

The V and J genes are TRBV21-1 and TRBJ1-1; the table's D call, TRBD1, was not checked against the DNA. TRBV21-1 is assigned pseudogene status. The CDR3 has 15 residues. The CDR3 bases are TGTGCCAGCAGCAAAGAACAGGGGCGAAACACTGAAGCTTTCTTT. Encoded protein: CASSKEQGRNTEAFF.

V usage is TRBV28 and J usage is TRBJ2-7, with D maybe TRBD1 (5 bases). The V end lost 2 bases, the J end lost 0 bases, and 11 bases lay between the germline ends. The CDR3 totals 15 residues. From germline, CDR1 is MDHEN and CDR2 SYDVKM. The CDR3 nucleotides are TGTGCCAGCAGTTTAACGCAGGGATACTCCTACGAGCAGTACTTC. This gives the protein CASSLTQGYSYEQYF.

The rearrangement uses TRBV6-6 and TRBJ1-1; D is undetermined. V lost 7 bases to trimming and J lost 0 bases, with 9 bases between them. Germline V gene lookup returns CDR1 MNHNY and CDR2 SVGAGI (reference sequence). The CDR3 consists of 13 residues. In nucleotides, the CDR3 is TGTGCCAGCATAAACACGGTGAACACTGAAGCTTTCTTT. It codes for CASINTVNTEAFF.

For the CDR3, the DNA is TGTGCCAGCTCACGCGCCTTCCAAGAGACCCAGTACTTC. It is translated as CASSRAFQETQYF. The chain joins TRBV18 to TRBJ2-5; D unresolved. Per the germline V gene, CDR1 is KGHSH and CDR2 is LQKENI. The CDR3 consists of 13 residues. The ends were cut back, 4 bases at V and 1 base at J, with 7 bases in the middle.

This chain links TRBV11-2 with TRBJ2-7; tentative D call: TRBD1 (5 bases). V dropped 3 bases and J dropped 8 bases, with 11 bases sitting between them. Germline CDR1 SGHAT, CDR2 FQNNGV. This CDR3 comprises 12 residues. DNA of the CDR3: TGTGCCAGCAGCTTCCCCCAGGGTAAGCAGTACTTC. It yields the protein CASSFPQGKQYF.

The V call is TRBV15, the J call TRBJ2-5; perhaps TRBD2 as D (6 bases). Germline V gene lookup returns CDR1 LNHNV and CDR2 YYDKDF (reference sequence). With 1 base removed from V and 4 bases from J, the gap between germline ends came to 10 bases. This CDR3 is 14 amino acids long. CDR3 protein: CATSRGGSGETQYF. CDR3 nucleotides: TGTGCCACCAGCAGAGGGGGTAGCGGAGAGACCCAGTACTTC. Filled out from reference TRBV15 and TRBJ2-5, the complete variable domain reads DAMVIQNPRYQVTQFGKPVTLSCSQTLNHNVMYWYQQKSSQAPKLLFHYYDKDFNNEADTPDNFQSRRPNTSFCFLDIRSPGLGDTAMYLCATSRGGSGETQYFGPGTRLLVL.

The chain combines TRBV19 with TRBJ2-5; 8 bases align to TRBD2. V lost 3 bases to trimming and J lost 5 bases; unmatched junction nucleotides: 5. Per the germline V gene, CDR1 is LNHDA and CDR2 is SQIVND (reference sequence). The CDR3 totals 14 residues. The CDR3 here is CASSIGGGRETQYF. For the CDR3, the DNA is TGTGCCAGTAGTATTGGCGGGGGGCGGGAGACCCAGTACTTC.

V usage is TRBV10-3 and J usage is TRBJ2-3, with D tentatively TRBD1 or TRBD2 (5 bases each). The ends were cut back, 2 bases at V and 4 bases at J, with 10 bases in the middle. The CDR3 extends over 14 amino acids. Germline CDR1 ENHRY, CDR2 SYGVKD. The CDR3 DNA reads TGTGCCATCAGTGAGAGCGAGGGACCAGATACGCAGTATTTT. Its translation: CAISESEGPDTQYF.

The chain couples TRBV6-1 to TRBJ2-7; 9 nucleotides line up with TRBD1. CDR3 length: 13 amino acids. Germline V CDR1 and CDR2: MNHNS, SASEGT. V gave up 4 bases and J gave up 4 bases; unmatched junction bases: 2. The CDR3 coding sequence is TGTGCCAGCAGTGGAGGGACAGGGTACGAGCAGTACTTC. The encoded protein is CASSGGTGYEQYF.

The chain joins TRBV27 to TRBJ2-3; no clear D. The CDR3 consists of 11 residues. Germline V gene lookup returns CDR1 MNHEY and CDR2 SMNVEV (reference sequence). V lost 6 bases and J lost 2, with 3 bases in between. The CDR3 DNA reads as TGTGCCAGCAGGACCACAGATACGCAGTATTTT. Translating gives CASRTTDTQYF.

The chain links TRBV7-9 to TRBJ2-7; 8 bases are shared with TRBD1. V lost 5 bases, J lost 6 bases, and 15 bases stayed unmatched. CDR1 and CDR2 from the germline V gene are SEHNR and FQNEAQ (reference sequence). CDR3 length: 16 amino acids. CDR3 sequence (DNA): TGTGCCAGCAGCCCCACAGGGGGAGGACCGTGGGGCGAGCAGTACTTC. This encodes CASSPTGGGPWGEQYF.

This clone was seen a few times. The gene calls are TRBV6-1 and TRBJ1-1; the D gene is possibly TRBD1 (5 bases). Germline V gene lookup returns CDR1 MNHNS and CDR2 SASEGT. CDR3 size: 14 residues. With 11 bases removed from V and 1 base from J, the gap between germline ends came to 17 bases. The CDR3: CASGRVPGNTEAFF. Written as DNA, the CDR3 is TGTGCCTCGGGGCGGGTTCCGGGGAACACTGAAGCTTTCTTT.

The chain joins TRBV7-6 to TRBJ1-4; D not resolved. Germline CDR1 is SGHVS and CDR2 is FNYEAQ. Trimming removed 6 bases at V and 7 bases at J, with 12 bases between. This CDR3 is built from 13 residues. The CDR3 bases are TGTGCCAGCAGTCGGGAGGGTGCTGAAAAACTGTTTTTT. Translation gives CASSREGAEKLFF.

This clone was recorded a few times. The V and J genes are TRBV10-1 and TRBJ2-1; 11 positions match TRBD2. This CDR3 has 15 residues. Looked up from germline, CDR1 is WNHNN and CDR2 is SYGVQD (reference sequence). The trim removed 2 bases at V and 6 bases at J, leaving 3 bases unmatched. The CDR3 reads CASSETSGRSNEQFF. The CDR3 region has the DNA TGCGCCAGCAGTGAGACTAGCGGGAGAAGCAATGAGCAGTTCTTC.

The rearrangement joins TRBV4-2 to TRBJ1-2, with 7 bases identical to TRBD1. Germline CDR1 LGHNA, CDR2 YNFKEQ. V was pared by 1 base and J by 7 bases, with 12 bases of the junction left unmatched. The CDR3 is 16 amino acids. CDR3 DNA sequence: TGTGCCAGCAGCCAAGCACAAACAGGGGACTCGTTTGGCTACACCTTC. As protein: CASSQAQTGDSFGYTF.

The chain has TRBV12-5 and TRBJ1-1; no firm D call. Germline CDR1 and CDR2: LGHNT and FRNRAP. This CDR3 region has 13 residues. The V end lost 6 bases, the J end lost 0 bases, and 8 bases lay between the germline ends. As DNA, the CDR3 is TGTGCTAGTGGGCACGCAGTGAACACTGAAGCTTTCTTT. Translated: CASGHAVNTEAFF. The variable domain in full, completed from reference TRBV12-5 and TRBJ1-1, reads DARVTQTPRHKVTEMGQEVTMRCQPILGHNTVFWYRQTMMQGLELLAYFRNRAPLDDSGMPKDRFSAEMPDATLATLKIQPSEPRDSAVYFCASGHAVNTEAFFGQGTRLTVV.

V and J are TRBV14 and TRBJ2-3; TRBD2 agrees at 9 bases. With 7 bases clipped from V and 0 bases from J, the junction kept 5 bases outside the gene matches. The CDR3 loop spans 15 amino acids. CDR1 is SGHDN and CDR2 is FVKESK in the germline V gene. The CDR3 nucleotides are TGTGCCAGCAAATTCGGGACTAGCAGCACAGATACGCAGTATTTT. It specifies CASKFGTSSTDTQYF.

V usage is TRBV7-2 and J usage is TRBJ1-5; D gene uncertain. The CDR3 has 15 amino acids. The germline V gene encodes CDR1 SGHTA and CDR2 FQGNSA. V shed 1 base and J shed 7 bases, with 14 bases lying between them. Here the CDR3 DNA reads TGTGCCAGCAGCTTAGGGTCGGCAGTAAAACAGCCCCAGCATTTT. Translated, it gives CASSLGSAVKQPQHF.